The sequence of this TCR beta chain was determined in a study of T cell responses to AZD1222 COVID-19 vaccine. Study-level points and caveats: The span of vaccine-associated CD4 TCRs extended across spike, with dominance at 160-218 and 743-854. None of the repertoires were sampled until the peak T cell response had passed. Spike-specific TCR breadth and depth rose after two AZD1222 doses.

Comment on this clone: Its antigen is unidentified.

The data were produced by immunoSEQ multiplex PCR, yet TCRdb's version contains in-frame clones alone and is incomplete. The repertoire holds 140,000 to 150,000 clones, with about 92% as singletons. Trimming took off 3 bases at V and 0 bases at J, with 12 bases between the two ends. This CDR3 is built from 15 residues. CDR1 is KGHSH and CDR2 is LQKENI in the germline V gene. This clonotype originated in an adult who had recovered from COVID-19. V gene TRBV18 combines with J gene TRBJ2-7, with a weak D call TRBD2 (5 bases). Sequencing was performed on peripheral blood, taken after recovery from COVID-19. The CDR3 DNA reads as TGTGCCAGCTCACCCACCCCGGACTCCTCCTACGAGCAGTACTTC. Encoded protein: CASSPTPDSSYEQYF.